A selection of T cell receptor beta chains follows, all from one sample in a study of blood T cells in healthy people across ages. TCRdb re-analysed the 5' RACE reads in MiXCR, keeping a single row per CDR3 protein. The table records around 1.5 million distinct CDR3 sequences, approximately 42% of them present only once. The specimen was blood. Every receptor here comes from a woman between 18 and 29 years old in good health. CDR3s include the opening cysteine and the closing phenylalanine or tryptophan. The D gene is left open where the match is weak. Clone size is not always given. Where it is, it says once, few, many or a class for expanded clones.

V gene: TRBV29-1
D gene: -
J gene: TRBJ2-1
clone size: -
CDR3 protein: CSQTRVEDNELFF
CDR3 DNA: TGCAGTCAAACGAGGGTCGAAGACAATGAGCTGTTCTTC

V gene: TRBV12-3/TRBV12-4
D gene: -
J gene: TRBJ2-7
clone size: few
CDR3 protein: CASSLWALGESSYEQYF
CDR3 DNA: TGTGCCAGCAGTTTATGGGCCCTTGGAGAAAGCTCCTACGAGCAGTACTTC

V gene: TRBV5-4
D gene: -
J gene: TRBJ2-7
clone size: few
CDR3 protein: CASSQIGTSSYEQYF
CDR3 DNA: TGTGCCAGCAGCCAAATAGGGACCAGCTCCTACGAGCAGTACTTC

V gene: TRBV29-1
D gene: -
J gene: TRBJ2-1
clone size: -
CDR3 protein: CSIPLGAIFLNEQFF
CDR3 DNA: TGCAGCATCCCCCTGGGGGCCATATTCCTCAATGAGCAGTTCTTC

V gene: TRBV4-2
D gene: -
J gene: TRBJ2-1
clone size: -
CDR3 protein: CASSPGQADYNEQFF
CDR3 DNA: TGTGCCAGCAGCCCTGGGCAGGCGGACTACAATGAGCAGTTCTTC

V gene: TRBV6-5
D gene: -
J gene: TRBJ2-1
clone size: few
CDR3 protein: CASSYSRWNEQFF
CDR3 DNA: TGTGCCAGCAGTTACTCTAGGTGGAATGAGCAGTTCTTC

V gene: TRBV10-3
D gene: -
J gene: TRBJ1-5
clone size: -
CDR3 protein: CAISESRSGNQPQHF
CDR3 DNA: TGTGCCATCAGTGAGTCGAGGTCGGGCAATCAGCCCCAGCATTTT

V gene: TRBV7-9
D gene: -
J gene: TRBJ2-1
clone size: -
CDR3 protein: CASSPPLDDEQFF
CDR3 DNA: TGTGCCAGCAGCCCCCCCCTAGATGATGAGCAGTTCTTC

V gene: TRBV29-1
D gene: -
J gene: TRBJ2-3
clone size: -
CDR3 protein: CSVPHWISTDMQYF
CDR3 DNA: TGCAGCGTCCCACATTGGATTAGCACAGATATGCAGTATTTT

V gene: TRBV5-6
D gene: -
J gene: TRBJ2-5
clone size: few
CDR3 protein: CASSFYYGLGETQYF
CDR3 DNA: TGTGCCAGCAGCTTCTATTATGGGTTGGGAGAGACCCAGTACTTC

V gene: TRBV28
D gene: TRBD2
J gene: TRBJ2-7
clone size: few
CDR3 protein: CASRGLAGASYNEQYF
CDR3 DNA: TGTGCCAGCAGGGGACTAGCGGGCGCTTCCTACAATGAGCAGTACTTC

V gene: TRBV9
D gene: -
J gene: TRBJ1-6
clone size: -
CDR3 protein: CASSALSSYNSPLHF
CDR3 DNA: TGTGCCAGCAGCGCCCTAAGCTCCTATAATTCACCCCTCCACTTT

V gene: TRBV4-1
D gene: TRBD2
J gene: TRBJ2-1
clone size: -
CDR3 protein: CASSQVSFGAGEETQFF
CDR3 DNA: TGCGCCAGCAGCCAAGTTTCGTTCGGGGCGGGAGAAGAGACCCAGTTCTTC

V gene: TRBV5-1
D gene: TRBD2
J gene: TRBJ2-7
clone size: -
CDR3 protein: CASSLAPGTSSSNCEQYF
CDR3 DNA: TGCGCCAGCAGCTTGGCCCCCGGGACTAGCAGCTCAAACTGCGAGCAGTACTTC

V gene: TRBV6-1
D gene: TRBD1
J gene: TRBJ1-4
clone size: -
CDR3 protein: CASTFGPGQGYEKLFF
CDR3 DNA: TGTGCCAGCACTTTCGGACCGGGACAGGGTTATGAAAAACTGTTTTTT

V gene: TRBV9
D gene: TRBD2
J gene: TRBJ2-3
clone size: few
CDR3 protein: CASSVIAGGSKDTQYF
CDR3 DNA: TGTGCCAGCAGCGTAATAGCGGGGGGGAGTAAAGATACGCAGTATTTT

V gene: TRBV30
D gene: TRBD1
J gene: TRBJ2-1
clone size: -
CDR3 protein: CAWSGPRTGLDEQFF
CDR3 DNA: TGTGCCTGGAGTGGCCCCCGGACAGGACTTGATGAGCAGTTCTTC

V gene: TRBV20-1
D gene: -
J gene: TRBJ1-2
clone size: -
CDR3 protein: CSAVNQGNYGYTF
CDR3 DNA: TGCAGTGCTGTCAACCAGGGAAACTATGGCTACACCTTC

V gene: TRBV4-2
D gene: TRBD2
J gene: TRBJ2-5
clone size: -
CDR3 protein: CAGSQVGGGSVGNNEQYF
CDR3 DNA: TGTGCCGGCAGCCAAGTGGGTGGCGGGAGTGTCGGGAACAATGAGCAGTACTTC

V gene: TRBV6-5
D gene: TRBD2
J gene: TRBJ2-5
clone size: -
CDR3 protein: CASSPGGAGEETQYF
CDR3 DNA: TGTGCCAGCAGTCCCGGGGGGGCGGGGGAAGAGACCCAGTACTTC

V gene: TRBV7-9
D gene: -
J gene: TRBJ2-3
clone size: -
CDR3 protein: CASSLETARDTQYF
CDR3 DNA: TGTGCCAGCAGCTTAGAAACCGCGCGGGATACGCAGTATTTT

V gene: TRBV11-2
D gene: TRBD2
J gene: TRBJ2-1
clone size: once
CDR3 protein: CASSFRLSGRAGDEQFF
CDR3 DNA: TGTGCCAGCAGCTTTAGACTTAGCGGGAGGGCCGGGGATGAGCAGTTCTTC

V gene: TRBV6-6
D gene: -
J gene: TRBJ2-7
clone size: few
CDR3 protein: CASSPSQGKHYEQYF
CDR3 DNA: TGTGCCAGCAGTCCCTCACAGGGAAAACACTACGAGCAGTACTTC

V gene: TRBV4-1
D gene: -
J gene: TRBJ2-1
clone size: few
CDR3 protein: CASSQDPLGTRVIGQFF
CDR3 DNA: TGCGCCAGCAGCCAAGATCCCCTAGGAACCAGGGTGATCGGGCAGTTCTTC

V gene: TRBV7-2
D gene: -
J gene: TRBJ2-3
clone size: few
CDR3 protein: CASRKIGGGNTDTQYF
CDR3 DNA: TGTGCCAGCAGAAAAATAGGGGGGGGGAACACAGATACGCAGTATTTT

V gene: TRBV28
D gene: -
J gene: TRBJ1-1
clone size: -
CDR3 protein: CASSPLGVGVNTEAFF
CDR3 DNA: TGTGCCAGCAGTCCTCTGGGGGTCGGGGTGAACACTGAAGCTTTCTTT

V gene: TRBV28
D gene: -
J gene: TRBJ2-5
clone size: many
CDR3 protein: CASTSLGPGETQYF
CDR3 DNA: TGTGCCAGCACCTCTTTAGGGCCTGGAGAGACCCAGTACTTC

V gene: TRBV12-3/TRBV12-4
D gene: TRBD1
J gene: TRBJ1-2
clone size: few
CDR3 protein: CASSLGTGEYNYGYTF
CDR3 DNA: TGTGCCAGCAGTTTAGGGACAGGAGAGTACAACTATGGCTACACCTTC

V gene: TRBV6-5
D gene: -
J gene: TRBJ1-1
clone size: -
CDR3 protein: CASSRGGGAFF
CDR3 DNA: TGTGCCAGCAGCCGGGGGGGAGGAGCTTTCTTT

V gene: TRBV28
D gene: -
J gene: TRBJ1-2
clone size: few
CDR3 protein: CASSGAPGQGERAMWGYTF
CDR3 DNA: TGTGCCAGCAGTGGCGCCCCGGGCCAGGGTGAGAGGGCTATGTGGGGCTACACCTTC

V gene: TRBV20-1
D gene: -
J gene: TRBJ1-5
clone size: -
CDR3 protein: CSAGDLVGQPQHF
CDR3 DNA: TGCAGTGCCGGAGATTTAGTGGGTCAGCCCCAGCATTTT

V gene: TRBV10-3
D gene: -
J gene: TRBJ1-2
clone size: -
CDR3 protein: CAISGPGVSDGYTF
CDR3 DNA: TGTGCCATCAGTGGCCCCGGGGTATCGGATGGCTACACCTTC

V gene: TRBV12-3/TRBV12-4
D gene: -
J gene: TRBJ1-1
clone size: -
CDR3 protein: CASSLERQQNTEAFF
CDR3 DNA: TGTGCCAGCAGTTTAGAAAGACAGCAGAACACTGAAGCTTTCTTT

V gene: TRBV2
D gene: -
J gene: TRBJ2-1
clone size: -
CDR3 protein: CASSDVLVVDEQFF
CDR3 DNA: TGCGCCAGCAGTGATGTTCTGGTGGTGGATGAGCAGTTCTTC

V gene: TRBV12-3/TRBV12-4
D gene: -
J gene: TRBJ2-7
clone size: -
CDR3 protein: CASSLYSDEQYF
CDR3 DNA: TGTGCCAGCAGTCTCTACAGCGACGAGCAGTACTTC

V gene: TRBV5-1
D gene: -
J gene: TRBJ1-2
clone size: -
CDR3 protein: CASSPETLGGYTF
CDR3 DNA: TGCGCCAGCAGCCCGGAGACACTCGGGGGCTACACCTTC

V gene: TRBV29-1
D gene: TRBD2
J gene: TRBJ2-1
clone size: few
CDR3 protein: CSGSGRVGEQFF
CDR3 DNA: TGCAGCGGAAGCGGGAGGGTCGGGGAGCAGTTCTTC

V gene: TRBV6-5
D gene: -
J gene: TRBJ2-5
clone size: -
CDR3 protein: CASSYAGLNQYF
CDR3 DNA: TGTGCCAGCAGTTACGCTGGACTGAACCAGTACTTC

V gene: TRBV9
D gene: -
J gene: TRBJ2-7
clone size: -
CDR3 protein: CASSVAPGSSNEQYF
CDR3 DNA: TGTGCCAGCAGCGTAGCCCCAGGGTCTAGCAACGAGCAGTACTTC

V gene: TRBV4-1
D gene: TRBD2
J gene: TRBJ2-3
clone size: few
CDR3 protein: CASRRESVTDTQYF
CDR3 DNA: TGCGCCAGCAGGCGGGAGAGTGTTACAGATACGCAGTATTTT

V gene: TRBV10-1
D gene: -
J gene: TRBJ2-7
clone size: few
CDR3 protein: CASSGRLNAYEQYF
CDR3 DNA: TGCGCCAGCAGTGGTCGGCTCAACGCCTACGAGCAGTACTTC

V gene: TRBV7-8
D gene: -
J gene: TRBJ2-1
clone size: once
CDR3 protein: CASIAGYNEQFF
CDR3 DNA: TGTGCCAGCATCGCGGGGTACAATGAGCAGTTCTTC

V gene: TRBV6-2/TRBV6-3
D gene: -
J gene: TRBJ2-5
clone size: -
CDR3 protein: CASSYPSSRQGDEQYF
CDR3 DNA: TGTGCCAGCAGTTACCCCTCGTCGCGGCAGGGCGATGAGCAGTACTTC

V gene: TRBV12-3/TRBV12-4
D gene: -
J gene: TRBJ1-4
clone size: -
CDR3 protein: CASSLISAGELFF
CDR3 DNA: TGTGCCAGCAGTTTAATCTCCGCCGGGGAACTGTTTTTT

V gene: TRBV20-1
D gene: -
J gene: TRBJ2-1
clone size: few
CDR3 protein: CSAREQSFGFKNEQFF
CDR3 DNA: TGCAGTGCTAGAGAGCAAAGTTTCGGATTCAAGAATGAGCAGTTCTTC

V gene: TRBV10-2
D gene: -
J gene: TRBJ1-4
clone size: -
CDR3 protein: CASSAPGTNEKLFF
CDR3 DNA: TGCGCCAGCAGTGCGCCAGGAACTAATGAAAAACTGTTTTTT

V gene: TRBV7-6
D gene: -
J gene: TRBJ1-4
clone size: -
CDR3 protein: CASSLGGDPNEKLFF
CDR3 DNA: TGTGCCAGCAGCTTAGGAGGGGACCCTAATGAAAAACTGTTTTTT

V gene: TRBV7-9
D gene: TRBD1
J gene: TRBJ2-3
clone size: once
CDR3 protein: CASSSGTGERTDTQYF
CDR3 DNA: TGTGCCAGCAGCTCCGGGACAGGGGAACGCACAGATACGCAGTATTTT

V gene: TRBV7-6
D gene: TRBD1
J gene: TRBJ1-1
clone size: -
CDR3 protein: CASSLNTGGLRTEAFF
CDR3 DNA: TGTGCCAGCAGCCTCAATACAGGGGGCCTAAGGACTGAAGCTTTCTTT

V gene: TRBV9
D gene: TRBD1
J gene: TRBJ2-3
clone size: few
CDR3 protein: CASSGNTGTGGDTQYF
CDR3 DNA: TGTGCCAGCAGTGGTAATACCGGGACAGGGGGAGATACGCAGTATTTT

V gene: TRBV28
D gene: -
J gene: TRBJ2-7
clone size: -
CDR3 protein: CASSTPQQGGSYEQYF
CDR3 DNA: TGTGCCAGCAGCACTCCTCAACAAGGGGGCTCCTACGAGCAGTACTTC

V gene: TRBV7-2
D gene: TRBD2
J gene: TRBJ2-3
clone size: -
CDR3 protein: CASSINPGLAASTDTQYF
CDR3 DNA: TGTGCCAGCAGCATTAACCCGGGACTAGCGGCTAGCACAGATACGCAGTATTTT

V gene: TRBV29-1
D gene: -
J gene: TRBJ2-7
clone size: -
CDR3 protein: CSGSPSSYEQYF
CDR3 DNA: TGCAGCGGGTCACCGAGCTCCTACGAGCAGTACTTC

V gene: TRBV20-1
D gene: -
J gene: TRBJ2-1
clone size: -
CDR3 protein: CSARPGLYNEQFF
CDR3 DNA: TGCAGTGCTAGACCGGGACTTTACAATGAGCAGTTCTTC

V gene: TRBV7-2
D gene: -
J gene: TRBJ1-4
clone size: -
CDR3 protein: CASSLQGGGEKLFF
CDR3 DNA: TGTGCCAGCAGCTTACAGGGCGGTGGTGAAAAACTGTTTTTT

V gene: TRBV5-1
D gene: TRBD1
J gene: TRBJ1-5
clone size: -
CDR3 protein: CASSLEGAGEPQHF
CDR3 DNA: TGCGCCAGCAGCTTGGAGGGGGCGGGTGAGCCCCAGCATTTT

V gene: TRBV2
D gene: TRBD1
J gene: TRBJ2-5
clone size: -
CDR3 protein: CASRTSQGWDRETQYF
CDR3 DNA: TGTGCCAGCAGGACCTCCCAGGGATGGGACAGGGAGACCCAGTACTTC

V gene: TRBV10-3
D gene: TRBD2
J gene: TRBJ2-7
clone size: -
CDR3 protein: CAISDLLAGDSYNEQYF
CDR3 DNA: TGTGCCATCAGTGACCTGCTGGCGGGGGACTCCTACAATGAGCAGTACTTC